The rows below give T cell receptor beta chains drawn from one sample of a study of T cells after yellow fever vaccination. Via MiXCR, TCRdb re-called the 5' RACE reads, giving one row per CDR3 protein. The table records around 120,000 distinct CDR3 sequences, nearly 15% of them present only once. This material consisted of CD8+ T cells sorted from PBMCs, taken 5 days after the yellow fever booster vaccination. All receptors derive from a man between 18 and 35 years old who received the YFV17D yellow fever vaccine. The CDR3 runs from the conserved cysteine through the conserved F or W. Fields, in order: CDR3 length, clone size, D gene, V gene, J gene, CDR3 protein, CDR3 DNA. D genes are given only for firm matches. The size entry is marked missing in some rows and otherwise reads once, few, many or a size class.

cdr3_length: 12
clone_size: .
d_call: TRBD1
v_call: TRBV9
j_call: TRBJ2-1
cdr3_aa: CASSTGDNEQFF
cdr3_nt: TGTGCCAGCAGCACAGGGGACAATGAGCAGTTCTTC

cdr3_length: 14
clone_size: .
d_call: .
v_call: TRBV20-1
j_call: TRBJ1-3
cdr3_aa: CSALRDISGNTIYF
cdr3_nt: TGCAGTGCTTTGAGGGACATCTCTGGAAACACCATATATTTT

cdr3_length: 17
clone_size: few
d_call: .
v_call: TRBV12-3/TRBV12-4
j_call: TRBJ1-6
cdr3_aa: CASSLSGKGSYNSPLHF
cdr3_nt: TGTGCCAGCAGTTTATCAGGAAAGGGTTCCTATAATTCACCCCTCCACTTT

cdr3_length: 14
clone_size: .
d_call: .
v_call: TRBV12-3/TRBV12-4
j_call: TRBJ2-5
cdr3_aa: CASSLGAGSLAQYF
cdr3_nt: TGTGCCAGCAGTTTAGGGGCAGGGTCCTTGGCCCAGTACTTC

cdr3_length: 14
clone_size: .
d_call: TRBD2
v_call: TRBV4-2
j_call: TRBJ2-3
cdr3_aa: CASSLGGATDTQYF
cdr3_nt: TGTGCCAGCAGCCTCGGGGGGGCAACAGATACGCAGTATTTT

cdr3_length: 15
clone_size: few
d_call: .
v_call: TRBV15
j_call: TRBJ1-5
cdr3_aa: CATSSHRAPLRPQHF
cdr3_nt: TGTGCCACCAGCAGTCACCGTGCTCCTCTTCGGCCCCAGCATTTT

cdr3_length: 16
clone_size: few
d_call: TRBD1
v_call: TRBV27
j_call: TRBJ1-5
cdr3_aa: CASTTLSGQGSEPQHF
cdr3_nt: TGTGCCAGCACCACCTTGTCGGGACAGGGTTCGGAGCCCCAGCATTTT

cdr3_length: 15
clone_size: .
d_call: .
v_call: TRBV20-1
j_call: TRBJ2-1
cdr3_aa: CSARGGPASYNEQFF
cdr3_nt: TGCAGTGCTAGAGGCGGGCCAGCCTCCTACAATGAGCAGTTCTTC

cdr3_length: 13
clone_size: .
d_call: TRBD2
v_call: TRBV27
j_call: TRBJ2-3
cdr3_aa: CASRSGVHDTQYF
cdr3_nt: TGTGCCAGCCGTAGCGGGGTCCACGATACGCAGTATTTT

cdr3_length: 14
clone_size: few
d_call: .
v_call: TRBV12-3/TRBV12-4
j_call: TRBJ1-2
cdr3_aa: CASSFNGPNYGYTF
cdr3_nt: TGTGCCAGCAGTTTTAATGGGCCCAACTATGGCTACACCTTC

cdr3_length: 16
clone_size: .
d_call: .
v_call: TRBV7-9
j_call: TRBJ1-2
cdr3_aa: CASSSNPKGRNYGYTF
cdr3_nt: TGTGCCAGCAGCTCGAATCCCAAGGGGAGAAACTATGGCTACACCTTC

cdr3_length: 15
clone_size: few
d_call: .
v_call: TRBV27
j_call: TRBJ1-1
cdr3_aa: CASTPSNRLNTEAFF
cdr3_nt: TGTGCCAGCACCCCCTCGAACAGGTTGAACACTGAAGCTTTCTTT

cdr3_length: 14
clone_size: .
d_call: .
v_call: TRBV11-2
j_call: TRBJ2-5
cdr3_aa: CASSLGLSGETQYF
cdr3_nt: TGTGCCAGCAGCTTAGGTCTAAGTGGGGAGACCCAGTACTTC

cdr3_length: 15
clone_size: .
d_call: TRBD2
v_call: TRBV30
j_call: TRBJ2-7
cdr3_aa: CAWFHPAGGSYEQYF
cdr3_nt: TGTGCCTGGTTCCACCCGGCGGGGGGATCCTACGAGCAGTACTTC

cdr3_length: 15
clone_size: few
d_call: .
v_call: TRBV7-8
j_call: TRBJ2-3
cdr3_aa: CASSPHGPSTDTQYF
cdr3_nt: TGTGCCAGCAGCCCCCACGGCCCTAGCACAGATACGCAGTATTTT

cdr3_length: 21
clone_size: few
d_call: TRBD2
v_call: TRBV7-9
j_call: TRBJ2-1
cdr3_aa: CASSSTEIGLAGGLSYNEQFF
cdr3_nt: TGTGCCAGCAGCTCGACCGAAATTGGACTAGCGGGGGGGCTTTCCTACAATGAGCAGTTCTTC

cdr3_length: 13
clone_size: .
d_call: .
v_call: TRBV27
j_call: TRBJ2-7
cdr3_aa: CASSRGGSYEQYF
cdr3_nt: TGTGCCAGCAGCCGTGGGGGATCCTACGAGCAGTACTTC

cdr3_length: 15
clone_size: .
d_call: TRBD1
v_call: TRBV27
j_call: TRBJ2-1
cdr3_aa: CASRSTRQGAREQFF
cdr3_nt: TGTGCCAGCAGATCGACTAGACAGGGGGCTAGGGAGCAGTTCTTC

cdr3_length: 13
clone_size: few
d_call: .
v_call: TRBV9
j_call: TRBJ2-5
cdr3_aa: CASSVDERETQYF
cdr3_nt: TGTGCCAGCAGCGTAGACGAGCGGGAGACCCAGTACTTC

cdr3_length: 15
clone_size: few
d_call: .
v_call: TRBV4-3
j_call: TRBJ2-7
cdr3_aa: CASSQDDRFVYEQYF
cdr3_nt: TGCGCCAGCAGCCAAGATGACAGGTTTGTCTACGAGCAGTACTTC

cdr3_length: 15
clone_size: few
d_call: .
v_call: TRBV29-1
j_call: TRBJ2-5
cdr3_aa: CSVEGWTAYQETQYF
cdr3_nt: TGCAGCGTTGAAGGCTGGACAGCGTACCAAGAGACCCAGTACTTC

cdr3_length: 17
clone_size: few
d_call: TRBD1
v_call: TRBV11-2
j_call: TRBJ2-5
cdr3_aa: CASSLDRQGENGETQYF
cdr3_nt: TGTGCCAGCAGCTTAGATCGGCAGGGGGAGAACGGAGAGACCCAGTACTTC

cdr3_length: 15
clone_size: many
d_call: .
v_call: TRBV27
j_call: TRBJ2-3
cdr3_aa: CASSLLGGGTDTQYF
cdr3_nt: TGTGCCAGCAGTTTATTGGGCGGGGGCACAGATACGCAGTATTTT

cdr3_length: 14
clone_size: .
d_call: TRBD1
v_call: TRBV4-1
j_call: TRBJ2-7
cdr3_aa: CASSLGTGEYEQYF
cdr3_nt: TGCGCCAGCAGCCTAGGGACAGGGGAATACGAGCAGTACTTC

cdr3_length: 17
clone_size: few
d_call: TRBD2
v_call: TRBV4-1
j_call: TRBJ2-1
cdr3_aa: CASSQVPRGGVYNEQFF
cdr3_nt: TGCGCCAGCAGCCAGGTCCCCCGCGGGGGGGTTTACAATGAGCAGTTCTTC

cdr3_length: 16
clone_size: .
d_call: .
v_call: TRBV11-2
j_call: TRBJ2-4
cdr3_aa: CASSYRDIGAKNIQYF
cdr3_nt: TGTGCCAGCAGCTACCGGGACATAGGAGCCAAAAACATTCAGTACTTC

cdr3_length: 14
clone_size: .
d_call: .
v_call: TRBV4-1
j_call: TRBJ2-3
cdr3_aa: CASSYRVFTDTQYF
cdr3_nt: TGCGCCAGCAGCTACAGGGTGTTCACAGATACGCAGTATTTT

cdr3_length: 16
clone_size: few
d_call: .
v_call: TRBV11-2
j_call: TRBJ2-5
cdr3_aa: CASSLDVSGGFETQYF
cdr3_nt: TGTGCCAGCAGCTTAGATGTATCGGGGGGCTTTGAGACCCAGTACTTC

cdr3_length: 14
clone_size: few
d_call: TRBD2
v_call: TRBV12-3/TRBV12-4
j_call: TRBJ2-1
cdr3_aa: CASSLGLAGDEQFF
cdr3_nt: TGTGCCAGCAGTTTAGGACTAGCGGGGGATGAGCAGTTCTTC